This record covers a single T cell receptor (beta chain). Its antigen remains unknown. Profiled with immunoSEQ multiplex PCR; TCRdb holds only in-frame clones, not every one. The sample carries more than 65,000 clones, 80% to 90% recorded once. The data belong to a study of T cell responses to AZD1222 COVID-19 vaccine. The germline CDR1 and CDR2 sequences are SGHTA and FQGNSA. Trimming cost V 4 bases and J 8 bases; bases outside gene matches: 3. The CDR3 is made up of 15 amino acids. Study-wide results and limits: It was only 6 or 7 AZD1222 recipients who were seropositive at baseline.

The V and J genes are TRBV7-2 and TRBJ1-6; 12 bases line up with TRBD1. The TCR originated in an adult who received the AZD1222 COVID-19 vaccine. Source: peripheral blood, taken 28 days after the second AZD1222 dose. CDR3 coding DNA: TGTGCCAGCAGCTGGGACAGGGGGCTTGATTCACCCCTCCACTTT. It translates to CASSWDRGLDSPLHF.